The rows below give T cell receptor beta chains drawn from one sample of a study of tissue T cells after allogeneic stem cell transplantation. Assay used: immunoSEQ multiplex PCR; TCRdb lists only in-frame clones, some missing. The table includes a few thousand clones, about 74% detected once. The input for sequencing was left colon tissue, taken at autopsy. These receptors were obtained from a male patient at least 60 years old with steroid-refractory graft-versus-host disease after an allogeneic stem cell transplant. Some T cells may have originated in the graft donor. Each CDR3 is given with its conserved first and last residue. The D gene is left open where the match is weak. Expanded clones are given a class, and other clones once, few, many or no size at all.

TRBD2	TRBV2	TRBJ2-1	NA	14	TGTGCCAGCAGTCAGACTAGCGGTTACAATGAGCAGTTCTTC	CASSQTSGYNEQFF
NA	TRBV3-1/TRBV3-2	TRBJ2-1	NA	19	TGTGCCAGCAGCCAAGTTCTTTTAGACGGACCCTACTCCTACAATGAGCAGTTCTTC	CASSQVLLDGPYSYNEQFF
TRBD1	TRBV5-6	TRBJ2-1	NA	16	TGTGCCAGCTTAAAACAGGGGAAGAGTCACTCCAATGAGCAGTTCTTC	CASLKQGKSHSNEQFF
NA	TRBV24-1	TRBJ2-7	few	13	TGTGCCACCAGTGACCCCCTTACTTACGAGCAGTACTTC	CATSDPLTYEQYF
NA	TRBV19	TRBJ2-1	once	13	TGTGCCAGTAGTGGCCAGGACTACAATGAGCAGTTCTTC	CASSGQDYNEQFF
NA	TRBV7-9	TRBJ2-2	NA	15	TGTGCCAGCAGCCCCTGGCGGGGGCGCGGTGGGGAGCTGTTTTTT	CASSPWRGRGGELFF
NA	TRBV11-3	TRBJ1-1	large	14	TGTGCCAGCAGCTCGGGAGATGGGGACACTGAAGCTTTCTTT	CASSSGDGDTEAFF
NA	TRBV19	TRBJ2-7	NA	15	TGTGCCAGTAGTATTTGGGTTGGGCCAGAACAGGAGCAGTACTTC	CASSIWVGPEQEQYF
NA	TRBV2	TRBJ1-4	NA	14	TGTGCCAGCAGTGAAGGCAGCCAAGTGAAAAAACTGTTTTTT	CASSEGSQVKKLFF
NA	TRBV7-8	TRBJ1-4	NA	16	TGTGCCAGCAGCTTAGTTCTCAACAGGGAAAATGAAAAACTGTTTTTT	CASSLVLNRENEKLFF
NA	TRBV28	TRBJ1-5	NA	13	TGTGCCAGCAGTTTATTTGGCAATCAGCCCCAGCATTTT	CASSLFGNQPQHF
NA	TRBV5-1	TRBJ1-1	NA	15	TGCGCCAGCAGCTTGGGGATAGGGGGGGACACTGAAGCTTTCTTT	CASSLGIGGDTEAFF
NA	TRBV3-1/TRBV3-2	TRBJ1-5	NA	15	TGTGCCAGCAGCCAAGACCTAAGGGGATACCAGCCCCAGCATTTT	CASSQDLRGYQPQHF
TRBD1	TRBV7-2	TRBJ1-1	few	16	TGTGCCAGCAGCTTAGGGTTGACAGGGGGCCACACTGAAGCTTTCTTT	CASSLGLTGGHTEAFF
TRBD1	TRBV7-8	TRBJ1-4	NA	15	TGTGCCAGCAGCATGTCAGGGGGGATGAATGAAAAACTGTTTTTT	CASSMSGGMNEKLFF
NA	TRBV3-1/TRBV3-2	TRBJ2-3	NA	13	TGTGCCAGCAGCCAAGCAGTCACAGATACGCAGTATTTT	CASSQAVTDTQYF
NA	TRBV5-6	TRBJ2-7	NA	15	TGTGCCAGCAGCTTGGCCGGGCAGGGATTCTACGAGCAGTACTTC	CASSLAGQGFYEQYF
NA	TRBV6-5	TRBJ2-7	once	13	TGTGCCAGCAGGGGACTGAACTCCTACGAGCAGTACTTC	CASRGLNSYEQYF
NA	TRBV5-1	TRBJ1-2	NA	16	TGCGCCAGCAGCTCCGACAGGCGGGGCGAAGCGTATGGCTACACCTTC	CASSSDRRGEAYGYTF
TRBD1	TRBV5-5	TRBJ1-2	NA	13	TGTGCCAGCAGCACCCGACAGGGCTATGGCTACACCTTC	CASSTRQGYGYTF